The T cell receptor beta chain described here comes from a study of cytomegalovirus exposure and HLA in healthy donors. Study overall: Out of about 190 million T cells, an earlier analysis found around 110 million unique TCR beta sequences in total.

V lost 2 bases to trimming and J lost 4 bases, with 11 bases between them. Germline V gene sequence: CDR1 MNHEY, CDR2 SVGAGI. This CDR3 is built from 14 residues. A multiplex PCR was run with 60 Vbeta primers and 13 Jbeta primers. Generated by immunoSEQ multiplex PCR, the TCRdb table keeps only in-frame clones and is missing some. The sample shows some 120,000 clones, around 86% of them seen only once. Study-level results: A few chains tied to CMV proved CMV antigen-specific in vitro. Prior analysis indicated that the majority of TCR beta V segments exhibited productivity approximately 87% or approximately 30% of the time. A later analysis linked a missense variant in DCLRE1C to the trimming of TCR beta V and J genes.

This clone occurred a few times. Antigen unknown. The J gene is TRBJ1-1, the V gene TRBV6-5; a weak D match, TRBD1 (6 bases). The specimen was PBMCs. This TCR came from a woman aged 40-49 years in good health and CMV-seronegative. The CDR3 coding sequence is TGTGCCAGCAGTTACCAAGGACAGTCCACTGAAGCTTTCTTT. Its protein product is CASSYQGQSTEAFF.